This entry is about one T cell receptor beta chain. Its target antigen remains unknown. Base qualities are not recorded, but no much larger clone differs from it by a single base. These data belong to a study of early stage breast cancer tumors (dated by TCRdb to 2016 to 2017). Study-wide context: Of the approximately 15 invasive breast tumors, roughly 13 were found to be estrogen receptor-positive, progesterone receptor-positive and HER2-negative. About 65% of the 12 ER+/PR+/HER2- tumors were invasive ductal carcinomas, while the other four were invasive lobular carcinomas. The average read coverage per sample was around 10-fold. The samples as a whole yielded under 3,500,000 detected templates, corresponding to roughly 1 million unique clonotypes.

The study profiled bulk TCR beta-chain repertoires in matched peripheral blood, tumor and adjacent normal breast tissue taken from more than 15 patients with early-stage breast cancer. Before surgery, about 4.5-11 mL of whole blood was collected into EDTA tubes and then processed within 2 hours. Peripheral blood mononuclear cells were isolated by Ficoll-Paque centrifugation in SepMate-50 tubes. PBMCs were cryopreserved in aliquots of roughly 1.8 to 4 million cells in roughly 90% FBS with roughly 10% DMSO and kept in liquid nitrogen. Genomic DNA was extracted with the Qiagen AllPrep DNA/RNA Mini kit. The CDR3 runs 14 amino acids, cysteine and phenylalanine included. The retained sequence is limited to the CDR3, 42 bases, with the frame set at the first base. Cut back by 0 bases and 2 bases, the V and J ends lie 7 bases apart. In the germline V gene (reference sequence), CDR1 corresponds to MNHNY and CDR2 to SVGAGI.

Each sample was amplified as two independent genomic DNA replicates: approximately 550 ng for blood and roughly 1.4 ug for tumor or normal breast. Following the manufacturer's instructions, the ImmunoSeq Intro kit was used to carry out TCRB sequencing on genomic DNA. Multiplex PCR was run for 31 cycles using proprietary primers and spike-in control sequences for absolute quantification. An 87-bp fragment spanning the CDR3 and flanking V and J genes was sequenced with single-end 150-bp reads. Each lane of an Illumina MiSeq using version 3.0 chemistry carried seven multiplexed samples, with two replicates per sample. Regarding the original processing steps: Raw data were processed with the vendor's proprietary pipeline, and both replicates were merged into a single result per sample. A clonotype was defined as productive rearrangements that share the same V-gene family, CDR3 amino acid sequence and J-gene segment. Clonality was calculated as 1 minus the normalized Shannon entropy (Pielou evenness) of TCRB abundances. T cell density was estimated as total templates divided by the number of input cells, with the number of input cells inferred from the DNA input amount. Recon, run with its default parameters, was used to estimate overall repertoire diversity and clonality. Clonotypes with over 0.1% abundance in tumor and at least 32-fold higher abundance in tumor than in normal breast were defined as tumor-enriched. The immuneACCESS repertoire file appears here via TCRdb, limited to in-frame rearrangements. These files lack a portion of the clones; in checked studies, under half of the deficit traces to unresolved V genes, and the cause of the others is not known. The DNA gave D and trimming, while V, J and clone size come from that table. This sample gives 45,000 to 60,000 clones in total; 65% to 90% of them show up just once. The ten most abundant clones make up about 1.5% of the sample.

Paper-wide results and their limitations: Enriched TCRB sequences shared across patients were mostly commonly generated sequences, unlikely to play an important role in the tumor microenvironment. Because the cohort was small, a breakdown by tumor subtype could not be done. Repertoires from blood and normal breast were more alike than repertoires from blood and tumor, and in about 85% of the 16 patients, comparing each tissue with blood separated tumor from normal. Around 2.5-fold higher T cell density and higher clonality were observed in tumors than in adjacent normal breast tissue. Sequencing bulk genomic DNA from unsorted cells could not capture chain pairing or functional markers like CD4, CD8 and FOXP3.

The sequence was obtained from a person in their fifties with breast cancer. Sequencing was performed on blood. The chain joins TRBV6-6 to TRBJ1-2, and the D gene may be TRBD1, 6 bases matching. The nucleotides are TGTGCCAGCAGTTACTCAACAGGGAACTATGGCTACACCTTC. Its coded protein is CASSYSTGNYGYTF.